This TCR beta chain was observed in a study of blood T cell repertoires in COVID-19 (dated by TCRdb to between 2020 and 2021). At the level of the whole study: The collaborator samples originated in the United States, Italy and Spain and spanned the acute and convalescent phases of COVID-19. Where HLA class I and class II types were available, the types were taken from metadata supplied by the sample provider, not from assay-based typing. The samples were drawn from the first 160 participants of the ongoing ImmuneRACE study and from some 1,300 subjects provided by 6 global collaborators. A freely available public database, intended as a resource for researchers studying the immune response to SARS-CoV-2, is where the repertoires were released. The material from the prospective study consisted of cDNA or gDNA derived from T cells, B-cell-depleted T cells, or PBMCs. A de-identified subject ID, COVID-19 status, age in years and sex were almost always included in the sample metadata. Subjects who had been exposed to COVID-19, were actively infected with it, or had recovered from it provided the deeply sampled blood TCRbeta repertoires that made up the dataset. What the work shows at the level of the full study, not this receptor alone: Clinical and demographic metadata were provided uncurated, with the amount varying by source and participant.

TCRbeta CDR3 regions were amplified from genomic DNA by means of the immunoSEQ Assay, a bias-controlled multiplex PCR. The paper's processing steps were these. The number of nucleated cells in each sample was estimated by amplification of reference gene primers within the assay. To quantify the absolute abundance of each unique TCRbeta CDR3 rearrangement, sequence reads were collapsed and filtered. Productive Simpson clonality was computed per sample as the square root of Simpson's diversity index over productive rearrangements. TCRdb's version of the immuneACCESS table is confined to in-frame rearrangements and falls short of the full clone set. An unresolved V gene accounts for under half of the shortfall where checked; the remainder is of unknown origin. V, J and clone size derive from that table, while D and trimming were established from the DNA sequence. Recorded for this sample are 170,000 or so clones; approximately 88% of them occurred a single time. The top ten clonotypes cover less than 15% of the sample.

The trim is 6 bases for V and 1 base for J, with a gap of 11 bases between the germline ends. The germline V gene gives CDR1 as SNHLY and CDR2 as FYNNEI. The CDR3 goes from the cysteine to the phenylalanine over 14 residues. The entry retains the CDR3 DNA only, 42 bases that are in frame from base 1. Each collaborating institution followed its own protocols to collect whole blood in K2EDTA tubes. For TCRbeta analysis, collaborators shipped samples as frozen whole blood, isolated PBMCs, or DNA extracted from either of those sample types. A note on this clone: It lacks a known antigen. No quality values exist for individual bases; no much larger clone is one base distant.

Material: peripheral blood. The chain couples TRBV2 to TRBJ2-3; the D gene cannot be resolved reliably. The clonotype comes from a man between 18 and 29 years old with active or convalescent COVID-19. The bases are TGTGCCAGCAGGGCGGCGAAGGGCACAGATACGCAGTATTTT. Its product reads: CASRAAKGTDTQYF. Here the CDR3 is joined to the reference TRBV2 and TRBJ2-3 genes, and the full variable domain is: EPEVTQTPSHQVTQMGQEVILRCVPISNHLYFYWYRQILGQKVEFLVSFYNNEISEKSEIFDDQFSVERPDGSNFTLKIRSTKLEDSAMYFCASRAAKGTDTQYFGPGTRLTVL.